The 27 T cell receptor beta chains in this list originate from one sample, sequenced in a study of blood T cell repertoires in COVID-19. Method: immunoSEQ multiplex PCR; TCRdb's copy keeps in-frame clones and lacks some. The table lists roughly 410,000 clones, 87% of them singletons. What was sequenced was peripheral blood. The receptor set was obtained from a woman between 55 and 75 years old with COVID-19, enrolled during active disease.

The chain carries TRBV28 and TRBJ1-2, with 7 bases lining up with TRBD1. Germline V gene sequence: CDR1 MDHEN, CDR2 SYDVKM. V lost 2 bases to trimming and J lost 8 bases; unmatched junction nucleotides: 5. CDR3 size: 13 residues. The CDR3 nucleotides read TGTGCCAGCAGTTTAGGAGGGGGCCGGGGCTACACCTTC. Its protein is CASSLGGGRGYTF.

This clone was counted only a few times. The rearrangement links TRBV19 to TRBJ1-6; possibly TRBD1 for D (5 bases). This CDR3 comprises 16 residues. CDR1 LNHDA and CDR2 SQIVND come from the germline V gene (reference sequence). Trimming removed 4 bases from V and 0 bases from J, with 10 bases in between. The CDR3 DNA sequence: TGTGCCAGTAGTACCTTAGGGGTCTCCTATAATTCACCCCTCCACTTT. Amino acid sequence: CASSTLGVSYNSPLHF.

The chain joins TRBV7-3 to TRBJ1-2; possibly TRBD1 for D (6 bases). The CDR3 has 14 amino acids. The V and J ends lost 5 bases and 7 bases respectively, with 17 bases between them. Germline V gene data show CDR1 as SGHTA and CDR2 as FQGTGA. This CDR3 is CASSAYTGLGGYTF. CDR3 nucleotides: TGTGCCAGCAGCGCCTATACAGGGCTTGGTGGCTACACCTTC. Based on the CDR3 plus reference TRBV7-3 and TRBJ1-2, the full variable domain is GAGVSQTPSNKVTEKGKYVELRCDPISGHTALYWYRQSLGQGPEFLIYFQGTGAADDSGLPNDRFFAVRPEGSVSTLKIQRTERGDSAVYLCASSAYTGLGGYTFGSGTRLTVV.

The chain recombines TRBV18 with TRBJ2-3; possible D gene TRBD2, 5 bases. The CDR3 length is 13 residues. Germline loops: CDR1 KGHSH, CDR2 LQKENI. The V gene lost 4 bases and the J gene lost 6 bases, with 11 bases spanning the gap. The DNA for the CDR3 is TGTGCCAGCTCACGGACTCTTCAGGATACGCAGTATTTT. This encodes CASSRTLQDTQYF.

This chain connects TRBV9 to TRBJ2-7, with D perhaps matching TRBD1 (6 bases). The CDR3 spans 14 residues. Germline V gene lookup returns CDR1 SGDLS and CDR2 YYNGEE. V was trimmed by 3 bases and J by 2 bases, leaving 12 bases between them. The CDR3 DNA reads TGTGCCAGCAGCGCTGGGACATACACCTACGAGCAGTACTTC. Protein sequence: CASSAGTYTYEQYF. The complete variable domain, with remaining parts taken from reference TRBV9 and TRBJ2-7, reads DSGVTQTPKHLITATGQRVTLRCSPRSGDLSVYWYQQSLDQGLQFLIQYYNGEERAKGNILERFSAQQFPDLHSELNLSSLELGDSALYFCASSAGTYTYEQYFGPGTRLTVT.

The rearrangement joins TRBV5-1 to TRBJ1-2, with unresolved D. V was trimmed by 4 bases and J by 0 bases, leaving 13 bases between them. The CDR3 is 15 residues long. Germline loops: CDR1 SGHRS, CDR2 YFSETQ. DNA of the CDR3: TGCGCCAGCAGCCATAGTGAGCATACTAACTATGGCTACACCTTC. Translation: CASSHSEHTNYGYTF.

The J gene is TRBJ1-2, the V gene TRBV19, with D maybe TRBD1 (6 bases). Between the trimmed V and J ends, which lost 6 bases and 6 bases, there was a span of 23 bases. Germline CDR1 LNHDA, CDR2 SQIVND (reference sequence). The CDR3 is 16 amino acids. CDR3 region: CASSNQGSSGRHGYTF. The CDR3 DNA reads as TGTGCCAGTAGCAACCAGGGGTCTTCAGGGAGACATGGCTACACCTTC.

The chain uses TRBV10-1 and TRBJ1-4; the match to TRBD1 covers 10 bases. Germline V lookup: CDR1 WNHNN, CDR2 SYGVQD (reference sequence). This CDR3 contains 15 residues. J lost 8 bases, V lost 4 bases, and 7 bases had no gene match. The CDR3 region has the DNA TGCGCCAGCAGTGGTGGGACAGGGGATAACGAAAAACTGTTTTTT. This codes for CASSGGTGDNEKLFF.

In nucleotides, the CDR3 is TGCGCCAGCAGCCCCTCGGGACAGGGGACAGATACGCAGTATTTT. Amino acid sequence: CASSPSGQGTDTQYF. This sequence joins TRBV5-1 and TRBJ2-3, with TRBD1 matching 10 bases. CDR3 length: 15 residues. With V trimmed by 4 bases and J by 3 bases, 5 bases remained unmatched. In germline, CDR1 is SGHRS, CDR2 YFSETQ. Full variable domain (outside the CDR3, taken from reference TRBV5-1 and TRBJ2-3): KAGVTQTPRYLIKTRGQQVTLSCSPISGHRSVSWYQQTPGQGLQFLFEYFSETQRNKGNFPGRFSGRQFSNSRSEMNVSTLELGDSALYLCASSPSGQGTDTQYFGPGTRLTVL.

The rearrangement links TRBV28 to TRBJ2-7; 9 nucleotides agree with TRBD1. V trimming: 5 bases; J trimming: 1 base; junction bases outside the gene matches: 9. The CDR3 is 16 amino acids. The germline CDR1 and CDR2 sequences are MDHEN and SYDVKM. Here the CDR3 DNA reads TGTGCCAGCAGTATTCCGCGGGGACAGGGATCCTACGAGCAGTACTTC. Translation: CASSIPRGQGSYEQYF.

The V and J genes are TRBV14 and TRBJ2-4, with D possibly matching TRBD1 (5 bases). This CDR3 spans 13 amino acids. Trimming pared 0 bases from V and 9 bases from J, leaving 9 bases between. Per the germline V gene, CDR1 is SGHDN and CDR2 is FVKESK. The CDR3 coding sequence is TGTGCCAGCAGCCAAGACAGGGTGGGCATTCAGTACTTC. Translated: CASSQDRVGIQYF.

The chain employs TRBV19 and TRBJ2-7; maybe TRBD2 (6 bases). The CDR3 totals 13 residues. V shed 3 bases and J shed 4 bases, with 10 bases lying between them. Germline values: CDR1 LNHDA, CDR2 SQIVND (reference sequence). The CDR3 nucleotides are TGTGCCAGTAGTATGCGGGACCGTTACGAGCAGTACTTC. Translating gives CASSMRDRYEQYF.

The chain employs TRBV10-3 and TRBJ2-5, with D possibly TRBD2 on 6 matching bases. Deletions cut 3 bases from V and 3 bases from J, with 14 bases between. The length of the CDR3 is 15 residues. Germline V gene sequence: CDR1 ENHRY, CDR2 SYGVKD. The CDR3 loop reads CAISDRDFHEETQYF. The CDR3 bases are TGTGCCATCAGTGACCGGGACTTCCATGAAGAGACCCAGTACTTC.

The chain employs TRBV7-9 and TRBJ1-2; possible D gene TRBD1, 6 bases. The CDR3 loop spans 11 amino acids. Germline CDR1 reads SEHNR; CDR2 reads FQNEAQ (reference sequence). Trimming shortened V by 5 bases and J by 10 bases, and 11 bases separated the two germline ends. CDR3 region: CASSPKGDYTF. The CDR3 DNA sequence: TGTGCCAGCAGCCCCAAGGGGGACTACACCTTC.

This rearrangement joins TRBV6-5 to TRBJ2-1; D may be TRBD1 (5 bases). This CDR3 spans 16 amino acids. Germline V gives CDR1 MNHEY, CDR2 SVGAGI. V was cut by 3 bases and J by 5 bases, with 17 bases left in between. CDR3 amino acids: CASSYGRQPINNEQFF. In nucleotides, the CDR3 is TGTGCCAGCAGTTATGGTCGACAGCCGATAAACAATGAGCAGTTCTTC.

V usage is TRBV18 and J usage is TRBJ2-7, with D tentatively TRBD1 (6 bases). CDR1 and CDR2 (germline): KGHSH, LQKENI. Trimming shortened V by 0 bases and J by 4 bases, and 16 bases separated the two germline ends. The CDR3 covers 16 residues. The CDR3 loop reads CASSPPNAGAGYEQYF. CDR3 nucleotides: TGTGCCAGCTCACCACCAAATGCAGGGGCTGGGTACGAGCAGTACTTC. The full variable domain, its missing parts supplied by reference TRBV18 and TRBJ2-7, is NAGVMQNPRHLVRRRGQEARLRCSPMKGHSHVYWYRQLPEEGLKFMVYLQKENIIDESGMPKERFSAEFPKEGPSILRIQQVVRGDSAAYFCASSPPNAGAGYEQYFGPGTRLTVT.

CDR3 nucleotide sequence: TGTGCCAGCAGCCCAGGGGGCCCCTTCTCGTTTGGCTACACCTTC. Its protein product is CASSPGGPFSFGYTF. The V and J genes are TRBV5-4 and TRBJ1-2; TRBD1 matches 8 bases. There are 15 residues in the CDR3. With 4 bases clipped from V and 7 bases from J, the junction kept 12 bases outside the gene matches. The germline gives CDR1 SGHNT, CDR2 YYREEE (reference sequence). Full variable domain (missing parts from reference TRBV5-4 and TRBJ1-2): ETGVTQSPTHLIKTRGQQVTLRCSSQSGHNTVSWYQQALGQGPQFIFQYYREEENGRGNFPPRFSGLQFPNYSSELNVNALELDDSALYLCASSPGGPFSFGYTFGSGTRLTVV.

The J gene is TRBJ2-7, the V gene TRBV5-5; 7 bases are shared with TRBD1. This CDR3 region has 16 residues. Germline CDR1 SGHKS, CDR2 YYEKEE (reference sequence). With 3 bases clipped from V and 0 bases from J, the junction kept 9 bases outside the gene matches. This CDR3 is CASSYDRASFSYEQYF. The CDR3 DNA sequence: TGTGCCAGCAGCTACGACAGGGCCTCATTCTCCTACGAGCAGTACTTC.

As to this clone: The germline gene is not matched at one end of the junction; a read error may be the cause. The rearrangement uses TRBV11-1 and TRBJ1-2; no definite D call. The CDR3 contains 14 residues. Germline V gene data show CDR1 as SGHAT and CDR2 as FQDESV (reference sequence). The CDR3 bases are TGTGCCAGCAGCCTAGCTCTGTCCAACTATGGCTACACCTTC. Protein product: CASSLALSNYGYTF.

This chain uses TRBV6-4 with TRBJ1-2, with TRBD1 identical over 8 bases. Trimming removed 0 bases from V and 3 bases from J; junction bases left unmatched: 3. CDR3 length equals 15 residues. CDR1 MRHNA and CDR2 SNTAGT come from the germline V gene. In DNA form, the CDR3 reads TGTGCCAGCAGTGACTCGAGCAGGGGGCACTATGGCTACACCTTC. Its translation is CASSDSSRGHYGYTF.

The chain has TRBV5-4 and TRBJ1-1, with unresolved D. The CDR3 is made up of 13 amino acids. The germline V and J ends were trimmed by 0 bases and 5 bases, with 8 bases remaining between them. Germline V gene sequence: CDR1 SGHNT, CDR2 YYREEE (reference sequence). The CDR3 bases are TGTGCCAGCAGCTTGGTGTACGGTACTGAAGCTTTCTTT. It translates to CASSLVYGTEAFF.

The chain employs TRBV6-6 and TRBJ1-2; 7 nucleotides match TRBD1. Trimming at V came to 0 bases and at J to 8 bases, leaving 6 bases not matched to a gene. This CDR3 region has 14 residues. Germline values: CDR1 MNHNY, CDR2 SVGAGI (reference sequence). The chain's CDR3 is CASSYSTTGDGYTF. In DNA, the CDR3 is TGTGCCAGCAGTTACTCTACTACAGGGGACGGCTACACCTTC.

The chain couples TRBV28 to TRBJ1-2, with no clear D. The length of the CDR3 is 16 residues. Between the trimmed V and J ends, which lost 5 bases and 3 bases, there was a span of 19 bases. Germline CDR1 reads MDHEN; CDR2 reads SYDVKM. CDR3 sequence: CASSPLTGRQHYGYTF. In DNA, the CDR3 is TGTGCCAGCAGTCCCCTAACGGGGAGGCAACACTATGGCTACACCTTC.

The J gene is TRBJ1-3, the V gene TRBV4-2, with D maybe TRBD1 (6 bases). Germline V gene lookup returns CDR1 LGHNA and CDR2 YNFKEQ. The CDR3 runs to 17 residues. Trimming pared 0 bases from V and 0 bases from J, leaving 12 bases between. CDR3 bases: TGTGCCAGCAGCCAAGAGTTAAGGGGGAGCTCTGGAAACACCATATATTTT. This translates into CASSQELRGSSGNTIYF.

This clone has a handful of counts. The V call is TRBV7-8, the J call TRBJ1-1; 8 nucleotides align to TRBD1. The length of the CDR3 is 16 residues. Germline V gene lookup returns CDR1 SGHVS and CDR2 FQNEAQ. V dropped 5 bases and J dropped 8; count of bases not matched to a gene: 16. The CDR3 reads CASSPRMDRVYTEAFF. The CDR3 nucleotides are TGTGCCAGCAGCCCCCGGATGGACAGGGTATATACCGAAGCTTTCTTT.

This clone was counted a single time. The chain couples TRBV5-1 to TRBJ1-2, with unresolved D. Between the trimmed V and J ends, which lost 0 bases and 4 bases, there was a span of 10 bases. Germline loops: CDR1 SGHRS, CDR2 YFSETQ. CDR3 length equals 14 residues. The CDR3 DNA is TGCGCCAGCAGCTTGGCTGTCGTCGGCTATGGCTACACCTTC. Amino acids: CASSLAVVGYGYTF. Full variable domain (remainder filled in from reference TRBV5-1 and TRBJ1-2): KAGVTQTPRYLIKTRGQQVTLSCSPISGHRSVSWYQQTPGQGLQFLFEYFSETQRNKGNFPGRFSGRQFSNSRSEMNVSTLELGDSALYLCASSLAVVGYGYTFGSGTRLTVV.

The chain is built from TRBV9 and TRBJ1-2; 8 bases line up with TRBD1. CDR1 and CDR2 (germline): SGDLS, YYNGEE. CDR3 length: 18 residues. The V and J ends lost 0 bases and 7 bases, in that order; junction bases with no gene match: 17. CDR3 sequence: CASSVATEDGTGLRGYTF. The CDR3 DNA reads as TGTGCCAGCAGCGTAGCTACGGAGGACGGGACAGGCCTTCGTGGCTACACCTTC.